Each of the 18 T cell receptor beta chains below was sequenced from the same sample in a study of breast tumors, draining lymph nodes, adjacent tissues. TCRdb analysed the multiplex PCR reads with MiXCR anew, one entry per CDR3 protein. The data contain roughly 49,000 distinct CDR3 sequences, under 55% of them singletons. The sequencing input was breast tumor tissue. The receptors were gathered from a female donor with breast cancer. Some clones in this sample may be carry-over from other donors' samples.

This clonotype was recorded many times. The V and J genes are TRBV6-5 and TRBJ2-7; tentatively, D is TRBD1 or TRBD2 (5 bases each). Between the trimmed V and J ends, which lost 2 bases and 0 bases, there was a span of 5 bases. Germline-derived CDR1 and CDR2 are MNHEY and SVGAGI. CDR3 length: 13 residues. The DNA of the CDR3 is TGTGCCAGCAGTTACGGGGGCTCCTACGAGCAGTACTTC. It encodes CASSYGGSYEQYF.

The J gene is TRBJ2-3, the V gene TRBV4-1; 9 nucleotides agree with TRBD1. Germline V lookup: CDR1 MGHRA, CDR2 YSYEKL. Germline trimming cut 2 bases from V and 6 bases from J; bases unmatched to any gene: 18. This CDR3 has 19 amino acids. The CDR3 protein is CASSQLLKSGQGNVDTQYF. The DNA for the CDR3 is TGCGCCAGCAGCCAATTACTAAAGTCGGGACAGGGTAACGTGGATACGCAGTATTTT.

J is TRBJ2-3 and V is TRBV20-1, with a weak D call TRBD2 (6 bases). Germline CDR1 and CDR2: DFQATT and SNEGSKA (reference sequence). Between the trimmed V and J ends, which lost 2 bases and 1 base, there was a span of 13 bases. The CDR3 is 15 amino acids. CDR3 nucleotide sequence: TGCAGTGCTAGATGGAGGGCTAGCGGCACAGATACGCAGTATTTT. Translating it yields CSARWRASGTDTQYF.

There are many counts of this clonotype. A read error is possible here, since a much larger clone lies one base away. The CDR3 spells CASSRTGYDQPQHF. The CDR3 bases are TGCGCCAGCAGCAGGACAGGGTACGATCAGCCCCAGCATTTT. The genes are TRBV4-1 and TRBJ1-5; the match to TRBD1 covers 8 bases. The junction had 5 bases not matched to a gene; V was cut back by 5 bases and J by 5 bases. The CDR3 has 14 amino acids. Germline CDR1 MGHRA, CDR2 YSYEKL.

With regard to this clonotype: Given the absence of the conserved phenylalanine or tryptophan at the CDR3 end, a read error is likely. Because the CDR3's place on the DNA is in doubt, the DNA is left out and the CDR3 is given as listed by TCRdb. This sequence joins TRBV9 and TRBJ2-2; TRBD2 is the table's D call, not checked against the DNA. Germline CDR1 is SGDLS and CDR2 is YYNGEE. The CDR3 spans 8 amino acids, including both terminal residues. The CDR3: CASSEGGQ.

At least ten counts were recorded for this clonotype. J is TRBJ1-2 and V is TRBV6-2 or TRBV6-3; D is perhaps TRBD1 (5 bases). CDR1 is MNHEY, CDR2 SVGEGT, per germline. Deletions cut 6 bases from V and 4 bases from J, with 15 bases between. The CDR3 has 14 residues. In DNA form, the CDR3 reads TGTGCCAGCAGCTTCGGAGGGGCGAGCTATGGCTACACCTTC. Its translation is CASSFGGASYGYTF.

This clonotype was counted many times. The CDR3 region is CSLLRGGSSYEQYF. The CDR3 DNA reads TGCAGCCTCCTTCGGGGGGGAAGCTCCTACGAGCAGTACTTC. The chain is built from TRBV20-1 and TRBJ2-7; TRBD2 matches 8 bases. There are 14 residues in the CDR3. The germline CDR1 and CDR2 sequences are DFQATT and SNEGSKA (reference sequence).

CDR3 sequence: CASTPVPGVGDQPQHF. The CDR3 DNA sequence: TGTGCCAGTACCCCAGTCCCAGGGGTCGGAGATCAGCCCCAGCATTTT. V and J are TRBV19 and TRBJ1-5; possibly TRBD1 for D (6 bases). Per the germline V gene, CDR1 is LNHDA and CDR2 is SQIVND (reference sequence). There are 16 residues in the CDR3. V lost 7 bases, J lost 5 bases, and 21 bases lay in between. The entire variable domain, with the rest obtained from reference TRBV19 and TRBJ1-5, is as follows: DGGITQSPKYLFRKEGQNVTLSCEQNLNHDAMYWYRQDPGQGLRLIYYSQIVNDFQKGDIAEGYSVSREKKESFPLTVTSAQKNPTAFYLCASTPVPGVGDQPQHFGDGTRLSIL.

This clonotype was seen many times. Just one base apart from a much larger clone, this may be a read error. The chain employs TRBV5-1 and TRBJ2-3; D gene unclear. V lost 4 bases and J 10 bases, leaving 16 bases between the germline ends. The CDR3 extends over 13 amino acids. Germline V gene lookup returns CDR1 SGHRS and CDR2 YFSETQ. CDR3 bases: TGCGCCAGCAGCCCCGAAGGGCCCGATGCGCAGTATTTT. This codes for CASSPEGPDAQYF. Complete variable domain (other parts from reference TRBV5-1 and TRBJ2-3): KAGVTQTPRYLIKTRGQQVTLSCSPISGHRSVSWYQQTPGQGLQFLFEYFSETQRNKGNFPGRFSGRQFSNSRSEMNVSTLELGDSALYLCASSPEGPDAQYFGPGTRLTVL.

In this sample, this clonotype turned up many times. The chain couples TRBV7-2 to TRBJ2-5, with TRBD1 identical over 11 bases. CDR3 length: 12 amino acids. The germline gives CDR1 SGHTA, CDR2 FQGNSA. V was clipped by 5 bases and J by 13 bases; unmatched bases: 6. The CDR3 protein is CASSVDRGPPYF. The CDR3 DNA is TGTGCCAGCAGCGTGGACAGGGGGCCCCCGTACTTC.

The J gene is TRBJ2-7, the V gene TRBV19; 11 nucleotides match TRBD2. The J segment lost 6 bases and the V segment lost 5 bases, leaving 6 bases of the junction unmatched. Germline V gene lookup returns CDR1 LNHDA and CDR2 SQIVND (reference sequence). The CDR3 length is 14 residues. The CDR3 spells CASSLLAGGGEQYF. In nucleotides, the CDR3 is TGTGCCAGTAGTCTGCTAGCGGGAGGAGGCGAGCAGTACTTC.

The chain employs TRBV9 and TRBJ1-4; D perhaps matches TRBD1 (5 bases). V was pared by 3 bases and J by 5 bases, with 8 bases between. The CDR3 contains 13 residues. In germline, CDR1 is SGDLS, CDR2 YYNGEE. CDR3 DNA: TGTGCCAGCAGCGGACAGCCGAATGAAAAACTGTTTTTT. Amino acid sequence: CASSGQPNEKLFF. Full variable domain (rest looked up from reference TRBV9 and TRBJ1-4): DSGVTQTPKHLITATGQRVTLRCSPRSGDLSVYWYQQSLDQGLQFLIQYYNGEERAKGNILERFSAQQFPDLHSELNLSSLELGDSALYFCASSGQPNEKLFFGSGTQLSVL.

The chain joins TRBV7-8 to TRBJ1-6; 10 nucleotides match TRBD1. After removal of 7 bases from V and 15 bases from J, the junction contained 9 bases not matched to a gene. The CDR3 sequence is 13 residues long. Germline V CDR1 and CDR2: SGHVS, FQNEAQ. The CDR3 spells CASTLGGTGDLHF. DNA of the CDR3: TGTGCCAGCACCCTAGGGGGGACAGGGGACCTCCACTTT.

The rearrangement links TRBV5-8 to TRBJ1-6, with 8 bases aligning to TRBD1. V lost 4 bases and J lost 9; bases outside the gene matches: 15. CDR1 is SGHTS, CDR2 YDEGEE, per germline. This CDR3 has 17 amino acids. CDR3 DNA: TGTGCCAGCAGCGCAATGGTGCCAGGACAGGGCTTTTCACCCCTCCACTTT. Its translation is CASSAMVPGQGFSPLHF.

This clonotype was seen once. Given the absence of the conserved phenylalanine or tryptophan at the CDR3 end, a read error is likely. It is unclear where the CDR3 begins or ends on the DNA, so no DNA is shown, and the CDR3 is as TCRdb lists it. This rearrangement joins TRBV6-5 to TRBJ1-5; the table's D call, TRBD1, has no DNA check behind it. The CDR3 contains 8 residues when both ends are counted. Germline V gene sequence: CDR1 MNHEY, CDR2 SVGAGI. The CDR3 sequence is CASRWKGG.

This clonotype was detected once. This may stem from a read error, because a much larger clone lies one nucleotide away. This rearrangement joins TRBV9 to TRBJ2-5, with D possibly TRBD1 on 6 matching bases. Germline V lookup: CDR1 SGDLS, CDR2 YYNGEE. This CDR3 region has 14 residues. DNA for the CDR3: TGTGCCGGCAGCGTAGAGGGGACATCCGAGACCCAGTCCTTC. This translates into CAGSVEGTSETQSF.

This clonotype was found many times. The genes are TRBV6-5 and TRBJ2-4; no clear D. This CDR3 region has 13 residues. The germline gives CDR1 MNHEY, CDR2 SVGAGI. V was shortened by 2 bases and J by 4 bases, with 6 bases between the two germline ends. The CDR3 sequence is CASSYSLKNIQYF. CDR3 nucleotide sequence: TGTGCCAGCAGTTACAGCCTAAAAAACATTCAGTACTTC.

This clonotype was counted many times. The CDR3 coding sequence is TGTGCCAGCACCGACGATCCAACTAATGAAAAACTGTTTTTT. As protein: CASTDDPTNEKLFF. The J gene is TRBJ1-4, the V gene TRBV6-2 or TRBV6-3; D is unresolved. V dropped 7 bases and J dropped 0 bases, with 9 bases sitting between them. Germline CDR1 reads MNHEY; CDR2 reads SVGEGT. The CDR3 has 14 amino acids.